This T cell receptor beta chain was recorded in a study of T cell repertoires in cytomegalovirus infection (dated 2019 in TCRdb). With respect to the entire study: Alongside well-studied HLA-B-restricted epitopes, the peptide stimulations were aimed at recently identified HLA-C-restricted CMV epitopes, whose presentation resists viral immunomodulation. Donor HLA type was relevant to the analysis, because carriage of CMV infection together with the matching HLA type was indicated by public TCR beta signatures. Paper-wide results and their limitations: The ex vivo response was dominated by HLA-C-restricted CMV-specific TCR beta clonotypes, which also provided the single most frequent clonotype in two of eight donors. In both this cohort and an independent approximately 370-donor cohort, the cumulative frequency of public TCR beta family members distinguished carriers of CMV infection plus the relevant HLA type.

CDR3 length: 14 amino acids, cysteine to phenylalanine. Here the CDR3 DNA is all that survives: 42 bases in frame from base 1. V ends up 5 bases short and J 5 bases short, with an unmatched junction base count of 7. Sequences SGHVS (CDR1) and FQNEAQ (CDR2) are obtained from the germline V gene. This sample was sequenced with an Illumina HiSeq 1500. Clones were called with MiXCR by TCRdb after fastp trimmed the public reads at Q25, and only in-frame beta chains were retained. Under each unique CDR3 protein, matching rows form one entry showing the most common genes and DNA. Recorded for this sample are about 310,000 distinct CDR3 sequences; 20% to 25% of them occurred a single time. Roughly 13% of the sample belongs to the ten largest clones. With respect to this clonotype: Its antigen remains undetermined. No much larger clone is present one base from it, and per-base qualities are unavailable.

This specimen's treatment or condition label, interpreted: in vitro stimulation with specific CMV peptide epitopes to enrich CMV-specific T cells. The V gene is TRBV7-8 and the J gene is TRBJ2-5; 8 nucleotides in the junction match TRBD1. The material sequenced was cultured PBMCs, taken from culture after CMV antigen stimulation. The receptor's source is a human donor in good health (CMV status not recorded). Some clones in this sample may be carry-over from other donors' samples. CDR3 region: CASSNRGFQETQYF. The DNA reads TGTGCCAGCAGCAACAGGGGGTTCCAGGAGACCCAGTACTTC.